This record concerns one T cell receptor (beta chain) sequence. Its specificity is not known. In the PCR, 60 Vbeta and 13 Jbeta primers were used. Original handling: Counted up in a later analysis, unique TCR beta chains came to 60 million to 95 million, with around 10 million shared. The repertoire was sequenced with immunoSEQ multiplex PCR; TCRdb's copy has only in-frame clones and lacks some. V, J and clone size reflect that table, while D and trimming were determined from the DNA. The sample totals approximately 110,000 clones. This sample is drawn from a study of cytomegalovirus exposure and HLA in healthy donors. Study-level results: The study listed under 200 cytomegalovirus-associated TCR beta chains. No immune exposure information besides CMV serostatus was available. Across all donors, roughly uniform sequencing depth was an assumption of the presence/absence analyses.

V shed 3 bases, J shed 4 bases, and the junction held 10 bases outside the gene matches. This CDR3 region has 18 residues. CDR1 MNHEY and CDR2 SMNVEV come from the germline V gene (reference sequence). This sequence was found in a man aged 18 to 29 in good health and CMV-seronegative. Sequenced: PBMCs. The genes are TRBV27 and TRBJ2-3; 13 positions agree with TRBD2. The CDR3 sequence is CASSFLGLAGTLSDTQYF. For the CDR3, the DNA is TGTGCCAGCAGTTTCCTGGGACTAGCGGGGACGTTGTCAGATACGCAGTATTTT.